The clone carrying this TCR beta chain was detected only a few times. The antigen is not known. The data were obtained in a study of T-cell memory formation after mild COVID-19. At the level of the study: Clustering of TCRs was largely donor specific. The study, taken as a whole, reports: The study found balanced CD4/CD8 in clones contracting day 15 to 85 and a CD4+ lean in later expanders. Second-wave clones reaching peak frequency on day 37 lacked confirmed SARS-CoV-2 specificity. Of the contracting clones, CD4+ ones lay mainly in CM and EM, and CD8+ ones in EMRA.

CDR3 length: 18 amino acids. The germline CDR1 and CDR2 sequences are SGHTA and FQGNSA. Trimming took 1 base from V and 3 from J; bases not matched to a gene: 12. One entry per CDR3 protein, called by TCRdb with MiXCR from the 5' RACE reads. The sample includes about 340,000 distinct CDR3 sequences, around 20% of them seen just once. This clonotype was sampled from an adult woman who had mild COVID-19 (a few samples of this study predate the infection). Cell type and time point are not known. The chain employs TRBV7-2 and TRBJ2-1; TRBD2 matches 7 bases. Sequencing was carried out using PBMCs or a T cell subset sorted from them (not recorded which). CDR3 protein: CASSLDPGGWAYYNEQFF. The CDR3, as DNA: TGTGCCAGCAGCTTAGACCCCGGGGGGTGGGCTTACTACAATGAGCAGTTCTTC.